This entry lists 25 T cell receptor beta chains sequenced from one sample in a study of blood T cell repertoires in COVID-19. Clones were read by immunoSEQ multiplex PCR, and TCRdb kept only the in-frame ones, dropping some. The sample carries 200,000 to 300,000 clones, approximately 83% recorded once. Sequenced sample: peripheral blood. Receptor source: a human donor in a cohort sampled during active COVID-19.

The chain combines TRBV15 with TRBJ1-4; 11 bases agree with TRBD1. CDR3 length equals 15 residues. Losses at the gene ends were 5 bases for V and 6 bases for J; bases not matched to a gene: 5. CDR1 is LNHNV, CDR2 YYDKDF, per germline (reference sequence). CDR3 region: CATSLRTGGDEKLFF. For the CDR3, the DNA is TGTGCCACCAGCCTACGGACAGGGGGCGATGAAAAACTGTTTTTT.

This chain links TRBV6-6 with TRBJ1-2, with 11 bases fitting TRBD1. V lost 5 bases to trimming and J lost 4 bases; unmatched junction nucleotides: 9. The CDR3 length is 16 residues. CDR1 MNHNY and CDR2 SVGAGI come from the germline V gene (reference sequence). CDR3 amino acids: CASSRTGTGGSYGYTF. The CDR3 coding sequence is TGTGCCAGCAGTCGGACCGGGACAGGGGGGAGCTATGGCTACACCTTC.

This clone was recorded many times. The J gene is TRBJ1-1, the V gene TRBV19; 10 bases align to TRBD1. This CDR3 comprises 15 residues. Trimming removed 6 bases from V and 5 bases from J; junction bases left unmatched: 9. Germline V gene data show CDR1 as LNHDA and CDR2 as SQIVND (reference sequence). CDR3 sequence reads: CASRLTGGFRTEAFF. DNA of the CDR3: TGTGCCAGTAGGTTGACAGGGGGCTTTAGGACTGAAGCTTTCTTT.

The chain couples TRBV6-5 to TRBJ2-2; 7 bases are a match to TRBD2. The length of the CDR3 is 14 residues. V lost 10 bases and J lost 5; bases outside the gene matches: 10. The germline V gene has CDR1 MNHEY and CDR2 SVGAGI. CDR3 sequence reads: CAIALRGGTGELFF. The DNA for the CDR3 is TGTGCCATCGCTCTTCGGGGAGGGACCGGGGAGCTGTTTTTT.

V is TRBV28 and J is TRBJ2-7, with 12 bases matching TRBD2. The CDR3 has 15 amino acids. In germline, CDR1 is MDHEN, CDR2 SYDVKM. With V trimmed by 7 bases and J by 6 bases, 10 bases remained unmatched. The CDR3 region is CASNELLAGGREQYF. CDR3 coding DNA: TGTGCCAGCAACGAACTTCTAGCGGGAGGGCGCGAGCAGTACTTC.

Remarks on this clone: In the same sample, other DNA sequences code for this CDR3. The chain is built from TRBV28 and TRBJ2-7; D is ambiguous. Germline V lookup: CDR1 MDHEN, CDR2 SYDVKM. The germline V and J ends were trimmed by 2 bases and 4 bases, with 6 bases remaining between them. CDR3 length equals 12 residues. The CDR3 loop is CASSLAGYEQYF. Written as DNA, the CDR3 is TGTGCCAGCAGTTTAGCCGGTTACGAGCAGTACTTC. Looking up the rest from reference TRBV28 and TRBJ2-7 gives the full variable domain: DVKVTQSSRYLVKRTGEKVFLECVQDMDHENMFWYRQDPGLGLRLIYFSYDVKMKEKGDIPEGYSVSREKKERFSLILESASTNQTSMYLCASSLAGYEQYFGPGTRLTVT.

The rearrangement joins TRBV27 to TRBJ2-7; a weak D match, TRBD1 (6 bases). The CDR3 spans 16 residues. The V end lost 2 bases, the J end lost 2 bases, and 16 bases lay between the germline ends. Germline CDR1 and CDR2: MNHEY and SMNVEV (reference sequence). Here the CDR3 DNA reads TGTGCCAGCAGTTTAACAGGGCGGGTGGATACCTACGAGCAGTACTTC. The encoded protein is CASSLTGRVDTYEQYF.

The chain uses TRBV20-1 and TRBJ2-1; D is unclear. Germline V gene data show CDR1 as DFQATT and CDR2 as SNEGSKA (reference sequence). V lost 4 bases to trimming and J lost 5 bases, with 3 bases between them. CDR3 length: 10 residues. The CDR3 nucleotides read TGCAGTGCTACCGACAATGAGCAGTTCTTC. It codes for CSATDNEQFF.

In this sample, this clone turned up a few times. CDR3 region: CASSLTGANTEAFF. For the CDR3, the DNA is TGTGCCAGCAGCTTGACAGGTGCGAACACTGAAGCTTTCTTT. This sequence joins TRBV9 and TRBJ1-1; tentatively, D is TRBD1 (6 bases). Trimming removed 4 bases from V and 1 base from J, with 11 bases in between. Germline V gives CDR1 SGDLS, CDR2 YYNGEE. This CDR3 is built from 14 residues. The variable domain in full, completed from reference TRBV9 and TRBJ1-1, reads DSGVTQTPKHLITATGQRVTLRCSPRSGDLSVYWYQQSLDQGLQFLIQYYNGEERAKGNILERFSAQQFPDLHSELNLSSLELGDSALYFCASSLTGANTEAFFGQGTRLTVV.

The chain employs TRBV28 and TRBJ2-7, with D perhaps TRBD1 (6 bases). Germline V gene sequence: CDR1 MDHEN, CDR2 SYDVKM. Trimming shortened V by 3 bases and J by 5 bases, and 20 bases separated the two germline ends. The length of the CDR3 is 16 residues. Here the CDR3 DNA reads TGTGCCAGCAGTTTGCCCCAGGGGTCGGTTGGCCACGAGCAGTACTTC. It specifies CASSLPQGSVGHEQYF.

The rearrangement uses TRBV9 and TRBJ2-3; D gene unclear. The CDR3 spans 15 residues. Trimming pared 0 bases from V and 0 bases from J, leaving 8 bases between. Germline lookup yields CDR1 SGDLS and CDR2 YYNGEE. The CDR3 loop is CASSVVTESTDTQYF. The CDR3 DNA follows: TGTGCCAGCAGCGTAGTTACAGAAAGCACAGATACGCAGTATTTT.

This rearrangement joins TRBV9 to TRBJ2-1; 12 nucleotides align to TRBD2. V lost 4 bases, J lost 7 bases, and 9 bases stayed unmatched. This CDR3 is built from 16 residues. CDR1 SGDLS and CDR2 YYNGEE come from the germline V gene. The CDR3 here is CASSSRLAGVINEQFF. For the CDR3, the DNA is TGTGCCAGCAGCTCCCGACTAGCGGGAGTGATAAATGAGCAGTTCTTC.

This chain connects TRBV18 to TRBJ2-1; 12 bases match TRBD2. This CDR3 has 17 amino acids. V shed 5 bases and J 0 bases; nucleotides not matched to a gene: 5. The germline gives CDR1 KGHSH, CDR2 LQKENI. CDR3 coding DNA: TGTGCCAGCTCATTGGGACTAGCGGGTAGCTCCTACAATGAGCAGTTCTTC. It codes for CASSLGLAGSSYNEQFF.

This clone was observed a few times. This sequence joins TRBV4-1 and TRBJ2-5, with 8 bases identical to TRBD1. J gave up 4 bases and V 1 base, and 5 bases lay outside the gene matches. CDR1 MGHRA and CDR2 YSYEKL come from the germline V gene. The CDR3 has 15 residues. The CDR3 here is CASSQVSDRGETQYF. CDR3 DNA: TGCGCCAGCAGCCAAGTATCTGACAGGGGAGAGACCCAGTACTTC.

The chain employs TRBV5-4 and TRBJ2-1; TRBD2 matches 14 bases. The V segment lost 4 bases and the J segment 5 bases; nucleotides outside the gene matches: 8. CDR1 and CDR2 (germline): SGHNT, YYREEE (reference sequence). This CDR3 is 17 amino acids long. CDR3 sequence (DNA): TGTGCCAGCAGCCAAGGACTAGCGGGGGGCCAACACAATGAGCAGTTCTTC. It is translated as CASSQGLAGGQHNEQFF.

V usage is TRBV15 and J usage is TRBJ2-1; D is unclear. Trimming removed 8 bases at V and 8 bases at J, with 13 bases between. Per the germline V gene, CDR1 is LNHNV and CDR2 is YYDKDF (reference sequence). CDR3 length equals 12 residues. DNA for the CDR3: TGTGCCACCGCCAGAGACCAGTATGAGCAGTTCTTC. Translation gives CATARDQYEQFF. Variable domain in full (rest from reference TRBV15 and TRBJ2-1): DAMVIQNPRYQVTQFGKPVTLSCSQTLNHNVMYWYQQKSSQAPKLLFHYYDKDFNNEADTPDNFQSRRPNTSFCFLDIRSPGLGDTAMYLCATARDQYEQFFGPGTRLTVL.

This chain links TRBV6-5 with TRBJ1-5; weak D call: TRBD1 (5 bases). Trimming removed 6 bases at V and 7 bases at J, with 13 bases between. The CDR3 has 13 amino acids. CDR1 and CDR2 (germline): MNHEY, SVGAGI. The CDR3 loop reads CASRPIQGQPQHF. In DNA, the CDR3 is TGTGCCAGCAGGCCCATTCAGGGACAGCCCCAGCATTTT.

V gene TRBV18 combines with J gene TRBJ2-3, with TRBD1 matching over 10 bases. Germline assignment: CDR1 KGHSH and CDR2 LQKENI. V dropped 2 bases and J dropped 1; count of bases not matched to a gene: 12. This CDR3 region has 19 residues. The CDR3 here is CASSPFETGGALGTDTQYF. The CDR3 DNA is TGTGCCAGCTCACCATTCGAGACAGGGGGCGCGTTAGGCACAGATACGCAGTATTTT.

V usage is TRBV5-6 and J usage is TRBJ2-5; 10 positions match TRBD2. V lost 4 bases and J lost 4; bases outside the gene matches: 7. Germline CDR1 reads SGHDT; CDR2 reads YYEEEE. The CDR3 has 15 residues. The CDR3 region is CASSLLAGGGETQYF. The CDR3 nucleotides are TGTGCCAGCAGCCTCTTAGCGGGGGGAGGAGAGACCCAGTACTTC.

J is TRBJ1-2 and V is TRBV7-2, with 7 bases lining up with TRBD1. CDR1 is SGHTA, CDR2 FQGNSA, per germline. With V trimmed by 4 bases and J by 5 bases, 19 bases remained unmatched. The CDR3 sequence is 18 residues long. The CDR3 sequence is CASSSTRDRIQYSYGYTF. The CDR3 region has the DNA TGTGCCAGCAGCTCGACCCGGGACAGAATTCAGTATTCTTATGGCTACACCTTC.

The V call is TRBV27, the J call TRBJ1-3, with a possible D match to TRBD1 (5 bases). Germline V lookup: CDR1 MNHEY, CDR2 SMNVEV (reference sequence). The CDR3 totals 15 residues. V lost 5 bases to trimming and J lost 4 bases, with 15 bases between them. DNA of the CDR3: TGTGCCAGCAGTCAGGGCCTGGGGGGAGGAAACACCATATATTTT. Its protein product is CASSQGLGGGNTIYF.

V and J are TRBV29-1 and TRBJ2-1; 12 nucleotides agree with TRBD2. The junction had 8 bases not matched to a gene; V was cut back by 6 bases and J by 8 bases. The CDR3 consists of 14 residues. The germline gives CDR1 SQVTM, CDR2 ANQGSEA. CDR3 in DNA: TGCAGCGTCGCCCAACTAGCGGGAGGTGATGAGCAGTTCTTC. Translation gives CSVAQLAGGDEQFF.

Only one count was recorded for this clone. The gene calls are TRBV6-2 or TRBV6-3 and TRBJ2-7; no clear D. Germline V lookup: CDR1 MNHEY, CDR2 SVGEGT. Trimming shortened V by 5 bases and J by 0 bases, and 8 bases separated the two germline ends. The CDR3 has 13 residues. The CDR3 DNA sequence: TGTGCCAGCAGTAATCCCAGCTCCTACGAGCAGTACTTC. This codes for CASSNPSSYEQYF.

DNA for the CDR3: TGTGCCAGCAGCTACAGTTATATTAGGGAGACCCAGTACTTC. This sequence encodes CASSYSYIRETQYF. J is TRBJ2-5 and V is TRBV5-6; D is unclear. Deletions cut 3 bases from V and 5 bases from J, with 14 bases between. Germline V gene lookup returns CDR1 SGHDT and CDR2 YYEEEE. The CDR3 runs 14 residues. The whole variable domain, remainder taken from reference TRBV5-6 and TRBJ2-5, is DAGVTQSPTHLIKTRGQQVTLRCSPKSGHDTVSWYQQALGQGPQFIFQYYEEEERQRGNFPDRFSGHQFPNYSSELNVNALLLGDSALYLCASSYSYIRETQYFGPGTRLLVL.

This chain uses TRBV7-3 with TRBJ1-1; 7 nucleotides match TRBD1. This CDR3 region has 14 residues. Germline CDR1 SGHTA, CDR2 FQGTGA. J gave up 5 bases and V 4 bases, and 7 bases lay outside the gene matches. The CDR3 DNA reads TGTGCCAGCAGCTCGATTACAGGGGCTACTGAAGCTTTCTTT. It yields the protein CASSSITGATEAFF. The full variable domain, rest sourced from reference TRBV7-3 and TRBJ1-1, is GAGVSQTPSNKVTEKGKYVELRCDPISGHTALYWYRQSLGQGPEFLIYFQGTGAADDSGLPNDRFFAVRPEGSVSTLKIQRTERGDSAVYLCASSSITGATEAFFGQGTRLTVV.